This T cell receptor (beta chain) was sequenced during a study of T cells in localized non-small cell lung cancer. The data were produced by immunoSEQ multiplex PCR, yet TCRdb's version contains in-frame clones alone and is incomplete. The table records tens of thousands of clones, about 88% of them present only once. V shed 5 bases, J shed 5 bases, and the junction held 3 bases outside the gene matches. The CDR3 is 12 residues long. Per germline, CDR1 LGHNT and CDR2 FRNRAP. The chain carries TRBV12-5 and TRBJ2-7; 7 bases are shared with TRBD1. The TCR comes from a male donor at least 60 years old with stage I squamous cell lung carcinoma. The sample was peripheral blood, taken before any cancer treatment. CDR3 region: CASGRQGNEQYF. For the CDR3, the DNA is TGTGCTAGTGGTAGACAGGGTAACGAGCAGTACTTC.